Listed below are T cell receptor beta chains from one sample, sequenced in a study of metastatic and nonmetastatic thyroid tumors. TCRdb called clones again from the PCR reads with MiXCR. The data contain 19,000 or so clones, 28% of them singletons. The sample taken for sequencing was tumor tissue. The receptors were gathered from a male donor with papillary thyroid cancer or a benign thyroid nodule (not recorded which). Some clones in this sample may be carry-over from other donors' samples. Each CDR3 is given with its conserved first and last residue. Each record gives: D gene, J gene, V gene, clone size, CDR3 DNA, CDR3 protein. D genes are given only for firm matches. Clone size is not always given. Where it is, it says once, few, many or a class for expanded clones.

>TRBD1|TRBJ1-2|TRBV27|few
TGTGCCAGCAGTTTATTCTGGTCAGGGGGAAAATATGGCTACACCTTC
CASSLFWSGGKYGYTF
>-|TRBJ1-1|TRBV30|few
TGTGCCTGGAGATCACGAGTTACTGAAGCTTTCTTT
CAWRSRVTEAFF
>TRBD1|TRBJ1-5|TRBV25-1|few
TGTGCCAGCAGTGGATTAGGGGGGGCAGGGGGCGATCAGCCCCAGCATTTT
CASSGLGGAGGDQPQHF
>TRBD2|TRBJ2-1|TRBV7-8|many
TGTGCCAGCAGCTTAGAAGGCGGGAGATTGAATGAGCAGTTCTTC
CASSLEGGRLNEQFF
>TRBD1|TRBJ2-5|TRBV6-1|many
TGTGCCAGCAGGACCCAGGGGGAAGAGACCCAGTACTTC
CASRTQGEETQYF
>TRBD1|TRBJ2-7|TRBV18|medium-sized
TGTGCCAGCTCACCACGGCAGGGGGTCTACGAGCAGTACTTC
CASSPRQGVYEQYF
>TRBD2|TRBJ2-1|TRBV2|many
TGTGCCAGCTCATCGACTAGCGGGAGCTCCTACAATGAGCAGTTCTTC
CASSSTSGSSYNEQFF
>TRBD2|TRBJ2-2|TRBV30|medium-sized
TGTGCCGAGGAAAGCCAGACTAGCTTAACCGGGGAGCTGTTTTTT
CAEESQTSLTGELFF
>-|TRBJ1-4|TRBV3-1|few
TGTGCCAGCAGCCAAATAGAGGGTGAAAAACTGTTTTTT
CASSQIEGEKLFF
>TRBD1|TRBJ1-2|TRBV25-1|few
TGTGCCAGCAGCGGGACAGGGGGCAAGAGCTATGGCTACACCTTC
CASSGTGGKSYGYTF
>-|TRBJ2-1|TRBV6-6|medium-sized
TGTGCCAGCAGTTACTCGCAGCCCCCCCGGGACAATGAGCAGTTCTTC
CASSYSQPPRDNEQFF
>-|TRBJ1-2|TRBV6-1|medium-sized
TGTGCCAGCAGTGAGGCCAGCCAGGGAAGATATGGCTACACCTTC
CASSEASQGRYGYTF
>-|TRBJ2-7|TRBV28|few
TGTGCCAGCAGTTCTCACTTGCGGGACTACGAGCAGTACTTC
CASSSHLRDYEQYF
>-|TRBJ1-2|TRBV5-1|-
TGCGCCAGCAGCTTGGATGGTGTATTCTATGGCTACACCTTC
CASSLDGVFYGYTF
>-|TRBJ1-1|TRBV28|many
TGTGCCAGCAGTCCCCGGGATACTGAAGCTTTCTTT
CASSPRDTEAFF
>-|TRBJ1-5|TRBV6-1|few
TGTGCCAGCAGTGACGGCCAGGGCAATCAGCCCCAGCATTTT
CASSDGQGNQPQHF